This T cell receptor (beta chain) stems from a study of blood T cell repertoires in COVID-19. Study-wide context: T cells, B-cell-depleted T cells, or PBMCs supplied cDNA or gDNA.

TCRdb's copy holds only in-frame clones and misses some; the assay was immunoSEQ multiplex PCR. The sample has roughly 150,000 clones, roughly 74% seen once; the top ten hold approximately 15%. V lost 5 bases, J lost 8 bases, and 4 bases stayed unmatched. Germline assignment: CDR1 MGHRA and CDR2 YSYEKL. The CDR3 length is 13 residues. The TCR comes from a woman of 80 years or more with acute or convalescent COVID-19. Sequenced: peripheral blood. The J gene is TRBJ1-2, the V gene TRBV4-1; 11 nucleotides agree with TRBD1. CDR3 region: CASSGGTGGGYTF. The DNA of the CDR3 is TGCGCCAGCAGCGGAGGGACAGGGGGAGGCTACACCTTC.